Below are 8 T cell receptor beta chains sequenced from a single sample in a study of shared clonotypes between healthy human individuals. Data came from immunoSEQ multiplex PCR; TCRdb stores just in-frame clones and leaves some out. The repertoire holds over 2 million clones, with approximately 95% as singletons. The sample consisted of naive CD4+ T cells sorted from blood. The subset was: CD45RA+ positively selected. These receptors were obtained from a man aged 18 to 35 in good health.

The genes are TRBV27 and TRBJ2-3; a weak D match, TRBD2 (6 bases). Trimming removed 6 bases at V and 0 bases at J, with 16 bases between. CDR1 and CDR2 (germline): MNHEY, SMNVEV (reference sequence). This CDR3 has 16 amino acids. As DNA, the CDR3 is TGTGCCAGCAGCAGGGTTGGGGACTCTAGCACAGATACGCAGTATTTT. It yields the protein CASSRVGDSSTDTQYF.

The J gene is TRBJ1-1, the V gene TRBV6-5; the D gene is possibly TRBD1 (5 bases). The CDR3 is 15 amino acids. CDR1 is MNHEY and CDR2 is SVGAGI in the germline V gene. Trimming cost V 6 bases and J 1 base, with 15 bases left between them. The CDR3 spells CASSGRGVPNTEAFF. The CDR3 region has the DNA TGTGCCAGCAGCGGTAGAGGGGTGCCGAACACTGAAGCTTTCTTT.

This clone has only one observation. The genes are TRBV28 and TRBJ2-5; D call uncertain. Trimming shortened V by 6 bases and J by 0 bases, and 11 bases separated the two germline ends. Germline assignment: CDR1 MDHEN and CDR2 SYDVKM. This CDR3 region has 14 residues. CDR3 amino acids: CASRTQRYQETQYF. DNA of the CDR3: TGTGCCAGCAGGACTCAAAGGTACCAAGAGACCCAGTACTTC.

The CDR3 DNA is TGTGCCAGCAGCGTAGGACTAGCGCGACACAATGAGCAGTTCTTC. It encodes CASSVGLARHNEQFF. J is TRBJ2-1 and V is TRBV9; 8 bases align to TRBD2. The junction had 4 bases not matched to a gene; V was cut back by 0 bases and J by 5 bases. CDR1 and CDR2 (germline): SGDLS, YYNGEE. CDR3 length equals 15 residues.

This clone was seen once. The chain recombines TRBV5-1 with TRBJ1-1; 8 bases align to TRBD1. CDR1 and CDR2 (germline): SGHRS, YFSETQ. The CDR3 covers 17 residues. Trimming took 0 bases from V and 0 from J; bases not matched to a gene: 7. The CDR3 DNA reads as TGCGCCAGCAGCTTGGAAAGGGACAGGCGCGTGAACACTGAAGCTTTCTTT. Its translation is CASSLERDRRVNTEAFF.

The chain has TRBV18 and TRBJ1-6, with D perhaps TRBD1 (6 bases). This CDR3 is 15 amino acids long. V was clipped by 3 bases and J by 6 bases, with 12 bases between them. Germline V CDR1 and CDR2: KGHSH, LQKENI. CDR3 coding DNA: TGTGCCAGCTCACCGGGGGGGGCGCGTAATTCACCCCTCCACTTT. Its protein is CASSPGGARNSPLHF. Supplemented by reference TRBV18 and TRBJ1-6, the full variable domain reads NAGVMQNPRHLVRRRGQEARLRCSPMKGHSHVYWYRQLPEEGLKFMVYLQKENIIDESGMPKERFSAEFPKEGPSILRIQQVVRGDSAAYFCASSPGGARNSPLHFGNGTRLTVT.

V and J are TRBV7-9 and TRBJ2-1; D is uncertain. CDR1 is SEHNR, CDR2 FQNEAQ, per germline (reference sequence). This CDR3 region has 12 residues. This CDR3 is CEGSHLHNEQFF. The CDR3 DNA reads TGTGAGGGCTCGCACCTCCACAATGAGCAGTTCTTC.

Comment on this clone: One end of the junction fails to match germline, which may point to a read error. The V and J genes are TRBV7-7 and TRBJ1-5; 7 positions match TRBD1. The CDR3 covers 16 residues. The V gene's germline CDR1 is SSHAT and CDR2 FNYEAQ (reference sequence). The CDR3 spells CASRLRTGYSNQPQHF. CDR3 DNA: TGTGCTAGCAGGCTTAGGACAGGCTATAGCAATCAGCCCCAGCATTTT.